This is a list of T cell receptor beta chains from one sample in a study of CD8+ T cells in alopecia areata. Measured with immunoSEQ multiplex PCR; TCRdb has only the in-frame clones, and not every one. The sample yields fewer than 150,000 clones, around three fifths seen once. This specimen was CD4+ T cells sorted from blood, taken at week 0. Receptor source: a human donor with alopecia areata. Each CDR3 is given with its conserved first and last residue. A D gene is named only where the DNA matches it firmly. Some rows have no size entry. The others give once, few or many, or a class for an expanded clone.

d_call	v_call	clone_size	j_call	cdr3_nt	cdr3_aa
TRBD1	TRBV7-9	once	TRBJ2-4	TGTGCCAGCAGCTTCTCGGACAGGGGATTAGCCAAAAACATTCAGTACTTC	CASSFSDRGLAKNIQYF
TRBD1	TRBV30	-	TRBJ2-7	TGTGCCTGGGGGACAGTCGCCTACGAGCAGTACTTC	CAWGTVAYEQYF
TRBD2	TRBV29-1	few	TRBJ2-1	TGCAGCGTTGAAGAGGGACTAGCGTTTACAGGGGAGCAGTTCTTC	CSVEEGLAFTGEQFF
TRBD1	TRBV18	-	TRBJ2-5	TGTGCCAGCTCACTTCAGGGGACAGGAGAGACCCAGTACTTC	CASSLQGTGETQYF
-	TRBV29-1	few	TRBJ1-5	TGCAGCGTTGAGGTGCCAGGTAGTCCGCCCCAGCATTTT	CSVEVPGSPPQHF
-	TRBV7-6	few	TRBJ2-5	TGTGCCAGCAGCTTGAGGGTTTCTGGCGAGACCCAGTACTTC	CASSLRVSGETQYF
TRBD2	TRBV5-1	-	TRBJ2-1	TGCGCCAGCAGCTCTCTAGCGGCCAAGCGCGAGCAGTTCTTC	CASSSLAAKREQFF
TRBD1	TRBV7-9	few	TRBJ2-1	TGTGCCAGCAGCCCAGGACAGGGGTATACCAATGAGCAGTTCTTC	CASSPGQGYTNEQFF
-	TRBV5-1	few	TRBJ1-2	TGCGCCAGCAGCCCGAGGGGAAGAGGCTACACCTTC	CASSPRGRGYTF
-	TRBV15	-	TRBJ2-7	TGTGCCACCAGCAGAGATTATCTGGACGGGGATCCCAACTTC	CATSRDYLDGDPNF
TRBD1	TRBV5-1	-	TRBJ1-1	TGCGCCAGTAGTACCTCCGGGACAGGGGGAACTGAAGCTTTCTTT	CASSTSGTGGTEAFF
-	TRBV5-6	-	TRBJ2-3	TGTGCCAGCAGCTTGAAGGGGGTCGGAGATACGCAGTATTTT	CASSLKGVGDTQYF
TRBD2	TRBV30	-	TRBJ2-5	TGTGCCTGGAAACTAGCGGCGTACCAAGAGACCCAGTACTTC	CAWKLAAYQETQYF
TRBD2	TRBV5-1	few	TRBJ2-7	TGCGCCAGCAGCCCGAGGACTAGCGGGCCGACCTACGAGCAGTACTTC	CASSPRTSGPTYEQYF
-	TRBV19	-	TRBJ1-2	TGTGCCAGTACTCCGTCGAGGGGGTATGGCTACACCTTC	CASTPSRGYGYTF
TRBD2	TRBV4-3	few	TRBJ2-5	TGCGCCAGCAGCCAAGATCCGGGGGGTAGCGCCTCCTACTTC	CASSQDPGGSASYF
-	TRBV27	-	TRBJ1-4	TGTGCCAGCAGTTTATGGCCTGGGTCCGGAAAACTGTTTTTT	CASSLWPGSGKLFF
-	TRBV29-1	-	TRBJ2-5	TGCAGCGTGGTTAGAAGGGGGGAGACCCAGTACTTC	CSVVRRGETQYF
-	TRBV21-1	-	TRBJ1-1	TGTGCCAGCAGCAAGGGGAGGGGAGGGGGAACTGAAGCTTTCTTT	CASSKGRGGGTEAFF
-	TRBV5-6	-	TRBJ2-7	TGTGCCAGCACCCGGGGAACAGAGCACTACGAGCAGTACTTC	CASTRGTEHYEQYF
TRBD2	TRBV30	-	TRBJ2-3	TGTGCCTGGAGTGTAAGGAGTGGGGAGGGATCAGATACGCAGTATTTT	CAWSVRSGEGSDTQYF
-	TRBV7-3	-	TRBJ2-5	TGTGCCAGCAGCTTCCAGCAGGGAGAGACCCAGTACTTC	CASSFQQGETQYF
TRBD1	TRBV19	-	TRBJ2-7	TGTGCCAGTAGTATGTTGGGGACAGGGGAGGACGAGCAGTACTTC	CASSMLGTGEDEQYF
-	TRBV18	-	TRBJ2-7	TGTGCCAGCTCATTGGGGGGAGTCGGCTACGAGCAGTACTTC	CASSLGGVGYEQYF
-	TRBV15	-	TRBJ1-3	TGTGCCACCAGCAGAGATGGGGGGCTCTCTGGAAACACCATATATTTT	CATSRDGGLSGNTIYF
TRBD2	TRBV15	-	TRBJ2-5	TGTGCCACCAGCAGAGTAACTAGCGGAAATCAAGAGACCCAGTACTTC	CATSRVTSGNQETQYF
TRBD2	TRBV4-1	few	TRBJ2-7	TGCGCCAGCAGCCAAGGACTAGCGAGAACCTACGAGCAGTACTTC	CASSQGLARTYEQYF
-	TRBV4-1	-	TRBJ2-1	TGCGCCAGCAGCCCCTGGACAAATTCATACAATGAGCAGTTCTTC	CASSPWTNSYNEQFF
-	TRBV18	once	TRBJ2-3	TGTGCCAGCTCACCCCCTGGGGGAGATACGCAGTATTTT	CASSPPGGDTQYF
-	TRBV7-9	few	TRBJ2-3	TGTGCCAGCACAAGAGGGGATACGCAGTATTTT	CASTRGDTQYF
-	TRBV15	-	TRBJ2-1	TGTGCCACCAGCAGTCAGAGCGGAACCTACAATGAGCAGTTCTTC	CATSSQSGTYNEQFF
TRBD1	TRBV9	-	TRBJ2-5	TGTGCCAGCAGCCGCACCGGGACAGGGGGCCATGAGACCCAGTACTTC	CASSRTGTGGHETQYF
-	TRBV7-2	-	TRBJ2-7	TGTGCCAGCAGCGATCCCCCCGTTACCTACGAGCAGTACTTC	CASSDPPVTYEQYF
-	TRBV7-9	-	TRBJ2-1	TGTGCCAGCAGCTTAGAACTAGGCTCCTACAATGAGCAGTTCTTC	CASSLELGSYNEQFF
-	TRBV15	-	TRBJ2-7	TGTGCCACCAGCAGAGATTGGAAAGGGGAACCCCGACCCTACGAGCAGTACTTC	CATSRDWKGEPRPYEQYF
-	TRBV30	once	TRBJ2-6	TGTGCCTGGAGTGCGACAGTTTCTGGGGCCAACGTCCTGACTTTC	CAWSATVSGANVLTF
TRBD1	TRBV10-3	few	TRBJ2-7	TGTGCCATCAGAATGGACAGGGGGCAGGACGAGCAGTACTTC	CAIRMDRGQDEQYF
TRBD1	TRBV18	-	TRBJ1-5	TGTGCCAGCTCGACAAGAGGGGGCTGGGCCAATCAGCCCCAGCATTTT	CASSTRGGWANQPQHF
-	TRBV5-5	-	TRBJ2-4	TGTGCCAGCAGCTTGGGGATTCTCCGGGCCAAAAACATTCAGTACTTC	CASSLGILRAKNIQYF
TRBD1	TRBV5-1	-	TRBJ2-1	TGCGCCAGCAGCTTGAACAGGGGTTACAATGAGCCGTTCTTC	CASSLNRGYNEPFF
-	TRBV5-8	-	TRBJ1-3	TGTGCCAGCAGCTTGGGCGGCCGAAACACCATATATTTT	CASSLGGRNTIYF
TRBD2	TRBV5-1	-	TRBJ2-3	TGCGCCAGCAGCTTGGGAGGGGCGGGAGCAAGCACAGATACGCAGTATTTT	CASSLGGAGASTDTQYF
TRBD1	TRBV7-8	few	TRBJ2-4	TGTGCCAGCAGCTTAGGGACAGGCAACATTCAGTACTTC	CASSLGTGNIQYF
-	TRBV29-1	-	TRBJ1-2	TGCAGCGTTTACCCCGGGTCCTACGGTGGCTACACCTTC	CSVYPGSYGGYTF
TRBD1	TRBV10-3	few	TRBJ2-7	TGTGCCATCAGTGAGTCAAGACAGGGGGTGGCCTACGAGCAGTACTTC	CAISESRQGVAYEQYF
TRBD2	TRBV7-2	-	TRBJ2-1	TGTGCCAGCAGCTCGGGACTAGCGGGAGTCAATGAGCAGTTCTTC	CASSSGLAGVNEQFF
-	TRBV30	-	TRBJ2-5	TGTGCCTGGAGTGTTCTGATCCAAGAGACCCAGTACTTC	CAWSVLIQETQYF
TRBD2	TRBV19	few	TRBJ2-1	TGTGCCAGTAGTATTTCGGGCGGGAGCGGTTATGATGAGCAGTTCTTC	CASSISGGSGYDEQFF
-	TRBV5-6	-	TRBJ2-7	TGTGCCAGCAGCCCGGGACGGGGCGCGGAGCAGTACTTC	CASSPGRGAEQYF
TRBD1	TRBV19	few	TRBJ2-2	TGTGCCAGCCGGGACAGGGGGAACACCGGGGAGCTGTTTTTT	CASRDRGNTGELFF
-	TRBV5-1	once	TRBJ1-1	TGCGCCAGCAGCTTGGGTTATAACACTGAAGCTTTCTTT	CASSLGYNTEAFF
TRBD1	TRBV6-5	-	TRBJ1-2	TGTGCCAGCAGTTACTCACCACAGGGGATAGAAGGCTACACCTTC	CASSYSPQGIEGYTF
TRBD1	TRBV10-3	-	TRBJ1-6	TGTGCCATCAGTGACCCGGGACAGGGAAATTCACCCCTCCACTTT	CAISDPGQGNSPLHF
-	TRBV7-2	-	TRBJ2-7	TGTGCCAGCAGCTTGGGGCCGCGGGAAAGTCCCTACGAGCAGTACTTC	CASSLGPRESPYEQYF
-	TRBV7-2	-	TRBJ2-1	TGTGCCAGCAGCTTAGCGGGGGGAGCAAGGAATGAGCAGTTCTTC	CASSLAGGARNEQFF
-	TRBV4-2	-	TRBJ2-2	TGTGCCAGCAGCCAAGAGGTTGGGGGGCTACGCACCGGGGAGCTGTTTTTT	CASSQEVGGLRTGELFF
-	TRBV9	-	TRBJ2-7	TGTGCCAGCAGCGTAGAAGGATTCGGGGGCGTCGGGGAGCAGTACTTC	CASSVEGFGGVGEQYF
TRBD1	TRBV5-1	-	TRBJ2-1	TGCGCCAGCAGCCGCACTCCGGGACAGGGGGCGTGGAATGAGCAGTTCTTC	CASSRTPGQGAWNEQFF
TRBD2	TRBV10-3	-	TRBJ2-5	TGTGCCATCAGTGTCGGACTAGCGGGAGGAGAGACCCAGTACTTC	CAISVGLAGGETQYF
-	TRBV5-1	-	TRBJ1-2	TGCGCCAGCAGCTTGCGTGTGGCAGGGGAAGGTGGCTACACCTTC	CASSLRVAGEGGYTF